The 7 T cell receptor beta chains presented below share a single source sample, sequenced in a study of blood T cell repertoires in COVID-19. Data came from immunoSEQ multiplex PCR; TCRdb stores just in-frame clones and leaves some out. The sample comprises around 150,000 clones, roughly four fifths of which are singletons, and 7.3% rests with the top ten. Sample: PBMCs or T cells enriched from blood (not recorded which). The receptors were sampled from a man aged 45-60 years who had recovered from COVID-19.

Of note for this clone: No DNA is shown, since the ends of the CDR3 on it are uncertain; the CDR3 is the one TCRdb lists. V usage is TRBV6-6 and J usage is TRBJ1-2; TRBD1 is the table's D call, not checked against the DNA. With termini counted, the CDR3 has 19 amino acids. Germline loops: CDR1 MNHNY, CDR2 SVGAGI (reference sequence). CDR3 protein: CASSPVGGFRARDLSGYTF.

The rearrangement links TRBV2 to TRBJ2-7; tentative D call: TRBD2 (5 bases). Looked up from germline, CDR1 is SNHLY and CDR2 is FYNNEI. Trimming took off 2 bases at V and 6 bases at J, with 14 bases between the two ends. The CDR3 is made up of 14 amino acids. The CDR3 sequence: CASSELRARGEQYF. The CDR3 DNA reads as TGTGCCAGCAGTGAATTAAGGGCCCGGGGCGAGCAGTACTTC.

This clone was observed a handful of times. V gene TRBV6-5 combines with J gene TRBJ1-2; maybe TRBD1 (5 bases). V dropped 6 bases and J dropped 8 bases, with 10 bases sitting between them. Looked up from germline, CDR1 is MNHEY and CDR2 is SVGAGI. The CDR3 is 11 residues long. DNA for the CDR3: TGTGCCAGCAGGGGGCGCCGCGGCTACACCTTC. Amino acids: CASRGRRGYTF.

This clone was picked up a small number of times. The chain carries TRBV7-9 and TRBJ1-5; TRBD1 aligns across 7 bases. Trimming took 5 bases from V and 6 from J; bases not matched to a gene: 4. Germline loops: CDR1 SEHNR, CDR2 FQNEAQ (reference sequence). The CDR3 consists of 13 residues. In DNA, the CDR3 is TGTGCCAGCAGCGAAACAGGGGTTCAGCCCCAGCATTTT. As protein: CASSETGVQPQHF.

The rearrangement joins TRBV4-3 to TRBJ2-2; 11 nucleotides agree with TRBD2. CDR1 LGHNA and CDR2 YSLEER come from the germline V gene. This CDR3 region has 21 residues. J gave up 5 bases and V 0 bases, and 17 bases lay outside the gene matches. The CDR3 here is CASSQDLFPGLAGGGTGELFF. The CDR3 DNA reads TGCGCCAGCAGCCAAGATCTGTTTCCCGGGCTAGCGGGGGGAGGTACCGGGGAGCTGTTTTTT.

The rearrangement uses TRBV4-3 and TRBJ1-2; D ambiguous. CDR3 size: 13 residues. Germline V lookup: CDR1 LGHNA, CDR2 YSLEER. V lost 3 bases to trimming and J lost 0 bases, with 5 bases between them. CDR3 nucleotides: TGCGCCAGCAGCCAGGGAGCTAACTATGGCTACACCTTC. Its translation is CASSQGANYGYTF.

The chain recombines TRBV6-2 or TRBV6-3 with TRBJ1-1, with a tentative D call TRBD1 (6 bases). The CDR3 has 15 amino acids. The germline V and J ends were trimmed by 4 bases and 7 bases, with 19 bases remaining between them. The V gene's germline CDR1 is MNHEY and CDR2 SVGEGT. CDR3 protein: CASSSQGPSRSEAFF. The CDR3 DNA reads TGTGCCAGCAGTTCGCAGGGGCCTAGTAGAAGTGAAGCTTTCTTT.